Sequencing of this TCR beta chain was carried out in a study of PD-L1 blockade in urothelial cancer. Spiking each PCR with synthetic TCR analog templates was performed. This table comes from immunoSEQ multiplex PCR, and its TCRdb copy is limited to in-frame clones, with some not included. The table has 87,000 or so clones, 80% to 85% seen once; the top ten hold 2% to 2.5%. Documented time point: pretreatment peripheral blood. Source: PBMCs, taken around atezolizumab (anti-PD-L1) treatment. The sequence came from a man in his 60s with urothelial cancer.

The CDR3, as DNA: TGTGCCAGCACCGGGAGGCAGGGAGGCTACGAGCAGTACTTC. It specifies CASTGRQGGYEQYF. The chain links TRBV2 to TRBJ2-7; 7 nucleotides align to TRBD2. Losses at the gene ends were 7 bases for V and 3 bases for J; bases not matched to a gene: 9. CDR3 length: 14 amino acids. Germline V lookup: CDR1 SNHLY, CDR2 FYNNEI.